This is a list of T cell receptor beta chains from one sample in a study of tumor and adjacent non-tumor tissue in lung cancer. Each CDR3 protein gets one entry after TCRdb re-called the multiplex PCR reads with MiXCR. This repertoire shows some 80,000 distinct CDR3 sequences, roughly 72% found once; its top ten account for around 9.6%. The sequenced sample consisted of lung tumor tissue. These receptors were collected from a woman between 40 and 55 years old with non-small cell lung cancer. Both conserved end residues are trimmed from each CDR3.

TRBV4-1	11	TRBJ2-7	ASSQDHSYQQY
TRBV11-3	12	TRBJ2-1	ASSDDGFCNGQF
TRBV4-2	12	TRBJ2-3	ASSQDQYTDTPY
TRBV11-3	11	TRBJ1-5	ASNLQENQHQH
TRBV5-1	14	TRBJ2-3	ASSLDAGRNTDTQY
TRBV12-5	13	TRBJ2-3	ASGFLQLSTDTQY
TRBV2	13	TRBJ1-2	ASLSGTQEIYGYT
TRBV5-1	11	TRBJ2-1	ASTLGQANEQF
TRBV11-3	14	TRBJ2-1	ANSVDLELGYNEQF
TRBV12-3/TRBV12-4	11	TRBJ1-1	ARNVTANIEAF
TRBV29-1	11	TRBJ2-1	SVKRILHNEQL
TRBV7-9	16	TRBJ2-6	ASSLIHGRYEGAYVLT
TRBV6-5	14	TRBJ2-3	VSSYSPLGGTDTQY
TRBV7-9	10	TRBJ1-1	AESSSVTEAL
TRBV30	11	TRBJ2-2	AWKQTTTVELF
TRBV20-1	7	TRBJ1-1	SAGGETF
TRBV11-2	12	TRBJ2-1	ASSLYRLVSEQF
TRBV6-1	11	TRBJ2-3	PSSGPPLNTQY
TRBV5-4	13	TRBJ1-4	ASSLWAGGSGKLL
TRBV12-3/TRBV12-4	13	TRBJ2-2	ASSFDWTATEELF
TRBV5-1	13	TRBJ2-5	ASSSGSTERETQY
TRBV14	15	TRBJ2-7	AGSLSIGTGYSHEQC
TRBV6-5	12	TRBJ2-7	ASSYSQGRYEQY
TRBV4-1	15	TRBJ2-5	SSSRRLAGVTQETQC
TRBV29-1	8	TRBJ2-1	SVGRNEQF
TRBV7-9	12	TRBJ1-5	ASSWDGFNQPQH
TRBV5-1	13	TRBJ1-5	ASSFGPQSNQPQH
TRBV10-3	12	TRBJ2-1	AIRAGGSHNEQF
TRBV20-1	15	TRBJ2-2	SARDSGLVLDTGELF
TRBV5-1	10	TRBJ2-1	ASSLVVNEQF
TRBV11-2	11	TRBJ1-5	VISLGVNQPQH
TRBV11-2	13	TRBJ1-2	AGSLTSAGTYGYT
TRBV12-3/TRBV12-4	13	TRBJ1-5	ASSNLVQGNQSQH
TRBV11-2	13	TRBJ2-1	ARSSQRGSYDEQS
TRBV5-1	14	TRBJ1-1	VSSPQHSGADTEAF
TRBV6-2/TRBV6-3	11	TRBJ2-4	TSREQGREIQY
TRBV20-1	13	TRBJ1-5	SARDAQGSEVTQH
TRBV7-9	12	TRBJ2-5	ASNWGGGQETQY
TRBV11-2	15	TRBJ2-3	ASSFSLAGSSTDTQY
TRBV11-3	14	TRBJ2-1	ASSDPGLAADNEQF
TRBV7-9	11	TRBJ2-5	ASSRSMKETRY
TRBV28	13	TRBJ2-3	ASSPQSSGRDMQY
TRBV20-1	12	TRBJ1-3	SAQTGLSVNTIY
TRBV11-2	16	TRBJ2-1	TSSSRIVTIGELREQF
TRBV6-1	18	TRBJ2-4	ATSESPDAFVNLAKNIQY
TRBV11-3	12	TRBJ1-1	ASSSIGTGTEAL
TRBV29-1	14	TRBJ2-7	IAARTSGKRVYKQY
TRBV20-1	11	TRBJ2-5	SAGARGGETQY
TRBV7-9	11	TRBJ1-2	ASSLVTGNGYT
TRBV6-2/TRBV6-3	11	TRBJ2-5	ASSYDDGETQY
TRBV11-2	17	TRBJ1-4	ASSPNLKVAPRANEKLF
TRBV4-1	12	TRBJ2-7	ASSQGPRASEQY